The present T cell receptor beta chain was sequenced within a study of blood T cell repertoires in COVID-19. Overall study: Specimens from acute and convalescent COVID-19 originated in the United States, Italy and Spain. Sources were T cells, B-cell-depleted T cells, or PBMCs; the material itself was cDNA or gDNA.

V lost 1 base and J lost 8, with 12 bases in between. The CDR3 has 15 amino acids. Germline CDR1 MNHNS, CDR2 SASEGT. Original methodology: Reference gene primer amplification gave estimated nucleated cell counts. This table comes from immunoSEQ multiplex PCR, and its TCRdb copy is limited to in-frame clones, with some not included. That table is the source of V, J and clone size, and D and trimming were worked out from the DNA. The sample contains about 52,000 clones, 90% of which appear only once. The receptor's source is a human donor in a cohort sampled during active COVID-19. Sample: peripheral blood. This chain joins TRBV6-1 and TRBJ1-6; the D is unclear. CDR3 amino acids: CASSEVVMGDSPLHF. The CDR3 DNA follows: TGTGCCAGCAGTGAAGTGGTGATGGGCGATTCACCCCTCCACTTT.